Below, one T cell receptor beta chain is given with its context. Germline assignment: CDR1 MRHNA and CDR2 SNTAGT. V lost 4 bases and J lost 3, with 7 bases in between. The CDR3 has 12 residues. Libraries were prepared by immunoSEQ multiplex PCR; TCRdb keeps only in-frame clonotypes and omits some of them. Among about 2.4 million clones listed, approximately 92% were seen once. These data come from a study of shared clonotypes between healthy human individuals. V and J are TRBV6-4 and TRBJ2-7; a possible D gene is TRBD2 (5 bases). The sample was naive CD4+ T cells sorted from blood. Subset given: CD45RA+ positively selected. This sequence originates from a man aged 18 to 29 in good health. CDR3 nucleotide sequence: TGTGCCAGCAGTGGGGGAGTCTACGAGCAGTACTTC. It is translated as CASSGGVYEQYF.